These 23 T cell receptor beta chains were sequenced from one sample in a study of siplizumab effects on memory and regulatory T cells. The table came from immunoSEQ multiplex PCR; TCRdb's copy has only in-frame clones and leaves some out. Of 100,000 or so clones listed, more than 85% were seen once; the top ten hold about 0.32%. The source material was CD4+ T cells sorted from blood. The receptors were sampled from a human donor in good health.

The chain links TRBV19 to TRBJ2-5; D is possibly TRBD1 or TRBD2 (6 bases each). The CDR3 length is 12 residues. Trimming left V 3 bases short and J 7 bases short, with 9 bases between. CDR1 and CDR2 (germline): LNHDA, SQIVND (reference sequence). The CDR3 nucleotides read TGTGCCAGTAGTATGGAGGGGGTGACCCAGTACTTC. This sequence encodes CASSMEGVTQYF. Complete variable domain (other parts from reference TRBV19 and TRBJ2-5): DGGITQSPKYLFRKEGQNVTLSCEQNLNHDAMYWYRQDPGQGLRLIYYSQIVNDFQKGDIAEGYSVSREKKESFPLTVTSAQKNPTAFYLCASSMEGVTQYFGPGTRLLVL.

This clone came up a few times. The chain employs TRBV30 and TRBJ1-2, with D tentatively TRBD1 (5 bases). CDR1 is GTSNPN, CDR2 SVGIG, per germline (reference sequence). The CDR3 contains 12 residues. Trimming removed 5 bases from V and 1 base from J, with 8 bases in between. The CDR3 sequence is CAWEGINYGYTF. CDR3 DNA: TGTGCCTGGGAGGGGATTAACTATGGCTACACCTTC.

The V call is TRBV7-8, the J call TRBJ2-1; the match to TRBD1 covers 8 bases. Unmatched junction bases numbered 8, after V lost 5 bases and J lost 5 bases. The CDR3 runs 15 residues. The germline gives CDR1 SGHVS, CDR2 FQNEAQ. Here the CDR3 DNA reads TGTGCCAGCAGCCGGAGACAGGGGCCGGACAATGAGCAGTTCTTC. Its protein product is CASSRRQGPDNEQFF.

The rearrangement links TRBV7-3 to TRBJ2-3, with 14 bases matching TRBD2. V was pared by 5 bases and J by 4 bases, with 5 bases of the junction left unmatched. The CDR3 length is 16 residues. The germline V gene encodes CDR1 SGHTA and CDR2 FQGTGA. The CDR3, as DNA: TGTGCCAGCAGCCGGACTAGCGGGAGGAGGGCAGATACGCAGTATTTT. Protein: CASSRTSGRRADTQYF.

This chain joins TRBV5-1 and TRBJ2-1, with 12 bases identical to TRBD2. The germline V gene encodes CDR1 SGHRS and CDR2 YFSETQ. The CDR3 covers 15 residues. With 1 base clipped from V and 4 bases from J, the junction kept 0 bases outside the gene matches. DNA of the CDR3: TGCGCCAGCAGCTTGCTAGCGGGAGGGTACAATGAGCAGTTCTTC. It is translated as CASSLLAGGYNEQFF.

The chain combines TRBV27 with TRBJ2-2, with 9 bases aligning to TRBD2. Losses at the gene ends were 2 bases for V and 0 bases for J; bases not matched to a gene: 10. Germline loops: CDR1 MNHEY, CDR2 SMNVEV (reference sequence). This CDR3 is 19 amino acids long. This CDR3 is CASSLVLAGRRANTGELFF. DNA for the CDR3: TGTGCCAGCAGTTTAGTACTAGCGGGTAGACGCGCGAACACCGGGGAGCTGTTTTTT.

The table lists this clone with a count of one. V gene TRBV5-6 combines with J gene TRBJ2-2; no firm D call. Germline CDR1 is SGHDT and CDR2 is YYEEEE. The CDR3 extends over 14 amino acids. V lost 6 bases, J lost 6 bases, and 15 bases lay in between. This CDR3 reads CASITLGDPGELFF. The CDR3 DNA reads TGTGCCAGCATCACGCTTGGCGACCCCGGGGAGCTGTTTTTT.

This rearrangement joins TRBV6-5 to TRBJ2-5; possible D gene TRBD2, 6 bases. V lost 0 bases and J lost 3, with 8 bases in between. The CDR3 sequence is 14 residues long. CDR1 MNHEY and CDR2 SVGAGI come from the germline V gene. CDR3 sequence (DNA): TGTGCCAGCAGTTACTCTAGCGGAAAAGAGACCCAGTACTTC. It encodes CASSYSSGKETQYF.

The CDR3 DNA reads as TGTGCCAGCAGCTCAGGACAGGGCTCCTATGGCTACACCTTC. It encodes CASSSGQGSYGYTF. The V gene is TRBV5-6, the J gene TRBJ1-2, with TRBD1 matching 8 bases. J was trimmed by 4 bases and V by 3 bases; bases with no gene match: 5. Germline CDR1 and CDR2: SGHDT and YYEEEE. This CDR3 has 14 residues.

The rearrangement links TRBV25-1 to TRBJ1-1; D call uncertain. The CDR3 runs to 12 residues. The V gene's germline CDR1 is MGHDK and CDR2 SYGVNS. V was cut by 7 bases and J by 6 bases, with 12 bases left in between. CDR3 DNA: TGTGCCAGCAAGAACTATGTCTCTGAAGCTTTCTTT. Translation: CASKNYVSEAFF.

J is TRBJ2-3 and V is TRBV29-1; a possible D gene is TRBD2 (6 bases). The CDR3 covers 14 residues. V was clipped by 3 bases and J by 4 bases, with 14 bases between them. Germline loops: CDR1 SQVTM, CDR2 ANQGSEA. In nucleotides, the CDR3 is TGCAGCGTTGATGGGGGGAGTGGCGCAGATACGCAGTATTTT. This sequence encodes CSVDGGSGADTQYF.

The chain joins TRBV10-3 to TRBJ1-5, with a tentative D call TRBD1 (5 bases). V was pared by 9 bases and J by 0 bases, with 15 bases between. Germline lookup yields CDR1 ENHRY and CDR2 SYGVKD. The CDR3 sequence is 15 residues long. CDR3 DNA sequence: TGTGCCATTCGCCGGGACTCGAATAGCAATCAGCCCCAGCATTTT. Amino acid sequence: CAIRRDSNSNQPQHF.

The chain links TRBV11-3 to TRBJ2-7; D is uncertain. Deletions cut 3 bases from V and 6 bases from J, with 9 bases between. Germline lookup yields CDR1 SGHNT and CDR2 YENEEA. The CDR3 has 12 amino acids. The CDR3 DNA is TGTGCCAGCAGCTTTGTGGGTGGCGAGCAGTACTTC. Translation gives CASSFVGGEQYF.

The chain combines TRBV23-1 with TRBJ2-7; D gene unclear. TRBV23-1 qualifies as an ORF whose function is uncertain. This CDR3 comprises 13 residues. V dropped 0 bases and J dropped 2 bases, with 5 bases sitting between them. The CDR3 is CASSQSGAYEQYF. CDR3 bases: TGCGCCAGCAGTCAATCAGGAGCCTACGAGCAGTACTTC.

The chain is built from TRBV9 and TRBJ2-1, with D maybe TRBD2 (7 bases). Trimming shortened V by 4 bases and J by 0 bases, and 14 bases separated the two germline ends. CDR1 and CDR2 from the germline V gene are SGDLS and YYNGEE. The CDR3 covers 16 residues. The CDR3 spells CASSPLAGASYNEQFF. CDR3 bases: TGTGCCAGCAGCCCACTCGCGGGGGCCTCCTACAATGAGCAGTTCTTC.

The rearrangement links TRBV19 to TRBJ1-6; the D gene is possibly TRBD1 (6 bases). Trimming removed 4 bases at V and 7 bases at J, with 8 bases between. Germline V gene lookup returns CDR1 LNHDA and CDR2 SQIVND (reference sequence). The CDR3 loop spans 13 amino acids. DNA of the CDR3: TGTGCCAGTAGTACCGACAGGAATTCACCCCTCCACTTT. Its protein product is CASSTDRNSPLHF.

The chain couples TRBV7-8 to TRBJ2-1; no clear D. Germline V gene sequence: CDR1 SGHVS, CDR2 FQNEAQ. The CDR3 extends over 14 amino acids. The ends were cut back, 1 base at V and 0 bases at J, with 4 bases in the middle. The CDR3 reads CASSLDASYNEQFF. The CDR3 bases are TGTGCCAGCAGCTTAGACGCCTCCTACAATGAGCAGTTCTTC.

This chain joins TRBV6-1 and TRBJ2-5, with D tentatively TRBD1 or TRBD2 (5 bases each). CDR3 size: 13 residues. Trimming shortened V by 3 bases and J by 5 bases, and 10 bases separated the two germline ends. Germline values: CDR1 MNHNS, CDR2 SASEGT. CDR3 sequence reads: CASSDVGRETQYF. CDR3 coding DNA: TGTGCCAGCAGTGATGTGGGACGGGAGACCCAGTACTTC.

The CDR3 spells CASSLLGETQYF. In DNA, the CDR3 is TGTGCCAGCAGTTTATTAGGGGAGACCCAGTACTTC. V gene TRBV27 combines with J gene TRBJ2-5, with D hard to call. V shed 1 base and J shed 5 bases, with 5 bases lying between them. Germline V gene data show CDR1 as MNHEY and CDR2 as SMNVEV (reference sequence). This CDR3 contains 12 residues.

This clone has just one count. This chain connects TRBV30 to TRBJ2-3; TRBD2 aligns across 8 bases. J was trimmed by 0 bases and V by 5 bases; bases with no gene match: 10. The CDR3 is made up of 16 amino acids. Germline V gene data show CDR1 as GTSNPN and CDR2 as SVGIG (reference sequence). The CDR3 reads CAWGSGESFSTDTQYF. The CDR3 coding sequence is TGTGCCTGGGGTAGCGGGGAGTCGTTTAGCACAGATACGCAGTATTTT.

V gene TRBV6-6 combines with J gene TRBJ1-2; unclear D gene. CDR3 size: 13 residues. Germline V gene lookup returns CDR1 MNHNY and CDR2 SVGAGI (reference sequence). The V end lost 7 bases, the J end lost 6 bases, and 15 bases lay between the germline ends. The CDR3 sequence is CASINRQFNGYTF. CDR3 in DNA: TGTGCCAGCATAAACCGGCAGTTTAATGGCTACACCTTC.

The chain uses TRBV11-2 and TRBJ1-1; 9 nucleotides line up with TRBD1. This CDR3 spans 14 amino acids. CDR1 SGHAT and CDR2 FQNNGV come from the germline V gene. Losses at the gene ends were 3 bases for V and 1 base for J; bases not matched to a gene: 0. CDR3 bases: TGTGCCAGCAGCTTGACAGGGGGGAACACTGAAGCTTTCTTT. Protein: CASSLTGGNTEAFF.

This chain uses TRBV5-4 with TRBJ2-3, with D possibly matching TRBD2 (7 bases). The germline gives CDR1 SGHNT, CDR2 YYREEE (reference sequence). Trimming took off 4 bases at V and 3 bases at J, with 18 bases between the two ends. This CDR3 comprises 16 residues. The chain's CDR3 is CASSPASRGLTDTQYF. CDR3 sequence (DNA): TGTGCCAGCAGCCCCGCATCGCGGGGGCTGACAGATACGCAGTATTTT.